These T cell receptor beta chains were read from a single sample in a study of T cell responses to AZD1222 COVID-19 vaccine. Libraries were prepared by immunoSEQ multiplex PCR; TCRdb keeps only in-frame clonotypes and omits some of them. The sample has 100,000 or so clones, around 90% seen once. The starting material was peripheral blood, obtained on day 0 of AZD1222 vaccination. Receptor source: an adult in good health. CDR3s include the opening cysteine and the closing phenylalanine or tryptophan. The order of the fields is V gene, J gene, D gene, clone size, CDR3 protein, CDR3 DNA. A D gene is named only where the DNA matches it firmly. A clone size is listed for some rows: how often the clone was seen (once, few, many), or a class if it is expanded.

TRBV7-6,TRBJ2-1,TRBD2,once,CASSLGSKLAGAYNEQFF,TGTGCCAGCAGCTTAGGGAGCAAACTAGCGGGGGCCTACAATGAGCAGTTCTTC
TRBV6-2/TRBV6-3,TRBJ1-5,TRBD1,.,CASSLDRRWYSNQPQHF,TGTGCCAGCAGTTTGGACAGGCGATGGTATAGCAATCAGCCCCAGCATTTT
TRBV7-8,TRBJ1-5,.,once,CASSFMSRGGNQPQHF,TGTGCCAGCAGCTTTATGTCGAGGGGAGGCAATCAGCCCCAGCATTTT
TRBV24-1,TRBJ1-3,TRBD1,once,CATSDTTGGGNTIYF,TGTGCCACCAGTGACACCACAGGGGGCGGAAACACCATATATTTT
TRBV2,TRBJ2-1,.,.,CASSEGQGARNEQFF,TGTGCCAGCAGTGAAGGGCAGGGAGCAAGGAATGAGCAGTTCTTC
TRBV4-2,TRBJ2-5,.,.,CASSQDSGSNQETQYF,TGTGCCAGCAGCCAAGATAGTGGTTCTAACCAAGAGACCCAGTACTTC
TRBV5-1,TRBJ1-2,TRBD1,.,CASSLGQGVGYTF,TGCGCCAGCAGCCTGGGACAGGGGGTTGGCTACACCTTC
TRBV7-9,TRBJ1-4,TRBD1,.,CASSPDRGAGEKLFF,TGTGCCAGCAGCCCAGACAGGGGGGCAGGAGAAAAACTGTTTTTT
TRBV2,TRBJ2-1,.,.,CATGRIYNEQFF,TGTGCCACGGGACGGATCTACAATGAGCAGTTCTTC
TRBV7-2,TRBJ1-2,TRBD1,once,CASSSRQGKGLGYGYTF,TGTGCCAGCAGCAGCCGACAGGGAAAGGGGCTTGGCTATGGCTACACCTTC
TRBV3-1/TRBV3-2,TRBJ1-5,.,.,CASSPWGWEQPQHF,TGTGCCAGCAGCCCCTGGGGGTGGGAGCAGCCCCAGCATTTT
TRBV3-1/TRBV3-2,TRBJ2-7,.,.,CASSPPVGPTYEQYF,TGTGCCAGCAGCCCTCCGGTAGGTCCTACCTACGAGCAGTACTTC
TRBV7-2,TRBJ2-4,.,.,CASSLVGSRQGWDIQYF,TGTGCCAGCAGCTTAGTAGGCTCGCGCCAGGGGTGGGACATTCAGTACTTC
TRBV6-2/TRBV6-3,TRBJ2-3,TRBD2,.,CASSHKTSGTDTQYF,TGTGCCAGCAGTCATAAGACTAGCGGCACAGATACGCAGTATTTT
TRBV19,TRBJ1-2,TRBD1,.,CASSYRDSPVPNYGYTF,TGTGCCAGTAGTTACCGGGACAGCCCAGTTCCTAACTATGGCTACACCTTC
TRBV19,TRBJ1-1,TRBD1,.,CASRTGGFTEAFF,TGTGCCAGTAGGACAGGGGGCTTTACTGAAGCTTTCTTT
TRBV27,TRBJ1-1,.,.,CASSLLGRNTEAFF,TGTGCCAGCAGTTTACTGGGCAGGAACACTGAAGCTTTCTTT
TRBV27,TRBJ2-7,.,.,CASSSYWSSYEQYF,TGTGCCAGCAGTTCTTATTGGAGTTCCTACGAGCAGTACTTC
TRBV18,TRBJ2-3,.,once,CASSPRVDSHTDTQYF,TGTGCCAGCTCACCACGCGTTGACAGTCACACAGATACGCAGTATTTT
TRBV19,TRBJ2-7,TRBD2,.,CASSPSGGSEQYF,TGTGCCAGTAGTCCTAGCGGGGGCTCCGAGCAGTACTTC
TRBV5-5,TRBJ2-7,.,.,CASSLVSYEQYF,TGTGCCAGCAGCTTGGTCAGCTACGAGCAGTACTTC
TRBV12-3/TRBV12-4,TRBJ2-3,.,.,CASSPGRVGTQYF,TGTGCCAGCAGCCCCGGACGAGTTGGTACGCAGTATTTT
TRBV11-2,TRBJ1-1,.,.,CASSFGGYTEAFF,TGTGCCAGCAGCTTTGGGGGCTACACTGAAGCTTTCTTT
TRBV13,TRBJ1-3,.,.,CASSSSLGVQLGGNTIYF,TGTGCCAGCAGCTCCTCCCTGGGGGTCCAACTCGGGGGAAACACCATATATTTT
TRBV13,TRBJ1-4,.,.,CASSSLGPLGGGKLFF,TGTGCCAGCAGCTCCCTGGGCCCTTTGGGTGGTGGAAAACTGTTTTTT
TRBV6-2/TRBV6-3,TRBJ2-3,.,.,CASSSKHGPTDTQYF,TGTGCCAGCAGTAGTAAACACGGCCCCACAGATACGCAGTATTTT
TRBV6-5,TRBJ2-1,.,.,CASSYSTQQFF,TGTGCCAGCAGTTACTCCACGCAGCAGTTCTTC
TRBV10-3,TRBJ2-1,TRBD2,.,CAIRGDYDNEQFF,TGTGCCATCAGGGGGGACTACGACAATGAGCAGTTCTTC